This TCR beta chain was captured in a study of control samples from healthy donors and cancer patients. The data were produced by immunoSEQ multiplex PCR, yet TCRdb's version contains in-frame clones alone and is incomplete. This sample carries about 130,000 clones, around 90% of them seen once, and the ten largest clones take 2.5%. The TCR originated in a man between 18 and 35 years old in good health. The sample comprised blood.

CDR3 DNA: TGTGCCAGCTCACCAATTCTCTTGGGGGATGAGCAGTTCTTC. It codes for CASSPILLGDEQFF. The chain recombines TRBV18 with TRBJ2-1; D tentatively fits TRBD1 or TRBD2 (5 bases each). Germline V gives CDR1 KGHSH, CDR2 LQKENI. CDR3 length equals 14 residues. V lost 2 bases and J 8 bases, leaving 13 bases between the germline ends.